The 8 T cell receptor beta chains given below trace back to one sample, sequenced in a study of cytomegalovirus exposure and HLA in healthy donors. Sequenced by immunoSEQ multiplex PCR; TCRdb stores in-frame clones only, minus some. The sample holds tens of thousands of clones, over 85% seen once. Source material: PBMCs. These receptor sequences come from a young woman in good health and CMV-seronegative.

J is TRBJ2-2 and V is TRBV11-2; tentative D call: TRBD2 (5 bases). CDR1 and CDR2 (germline): SGHAT, FQNNGV. Between the trimmed V and J ends, which lost 3 bases and 8 bases, there was a span of 10 bases. The CDR3 is 13 amino acids. The chain's CDR3 is CASSLSGVGELFF. The CDR3 DNA is TGTGCCAGCAGCTTGTCCGGGGTGGGGGAGCTGTTTTTT. The full variable domain, in which reference TRBV11-2 and TRBJ2-2 provide the parts outside the CDR3, is EAGVAQSPRYKIIEKRQSVAFWCNPISGHATLYWYQQILGQGPKLLIQFQNNGVVDDSQLPKDRFSAERLKGVDSTLKIQPAKLEDSAVYLCASSLSGVGELFFGEGSRLTVL.

The chain is built from TRBV10-3 and TRBJ2-3, with 8 positions matching TRBD1. The ends lost 5 bases at V and 0 bases at J; junction bases unmatched: 19. The V gene's germline CDR1 is ENHRY and CDR2 SYGVKD. The CDR3 length is 20 residues. The CDR3 nucleotides read TGTGCCATCAGTTTCAACGGGGACAGGTCCGGGTCCTCTAGCACAGATACGCAGTATTTT. Residues: CAISFNGDRSGSSSTDTQYF.

The genes are TRBV7-9 and TRBJ1-1; 8 bases are shared with TRBD1. Germline lookup yields CDR1 SEHNR and CDR2 FQNEAQ (reference sequence). The CDR3 has 15 amino acids. V gave up 4 bases and J gave up 6 bases; unmatched junction bases: 10. The CDR3 reads CASSSFLDRGAEAFF. DNA of the CDR3: TGTGCCAGCAGCTCCTTCCTAGACAGGGGAGCTGAAGCTTTCTTT.

This rearrangement joins TRBV5-5 to TRBJ1-1; D is unclear. The CDR3 covers 14 residues. Trimming pared 0 bases from V and 0 bases from J, leaving 6 bases between. The germline V gene has CDR1 SGHKS and CDR2 YYEKEE (reference sequence). The CDR3 coding sequence is TGTGCCAGCAGCTTGGCTCCGTTGAACACTGAAGCTTTCTTT. This sequence encodes CASSLAPLNTEAFF.

CDR3 sequence reads: CASSPTGTAYEQYF. Here the CDR3 DNA reads TGTGCCAGCAGCCCAACCGGGACAGCCTACGAGCAGTACTTC. J is TRBJ2-7 and V is TRBV7-6; 7 nucleotides align to TRBD1. The V segment lost 5 bases and the J segment 2 bases; nucleotides outside the gene matches: 6. Germline-derived CDR1 and CDR2 are SGHVS and FNYEAQ. This CDR3 contains 14 residues.

The chain recombines TRBV6-5 with TRBJ2-1; D not resolved. Germline CDR1 reads MNHEY; CDR2 reads SVGAGI. CDR3 length: 13 amino acids. The V and J ends lost 2 bases and 8 bases respectively, with 10 bases between them. The CDR3 loop reads CASSYAVRDEQFF. The CDR3 DNA reads as TGTGCCAGCAGTTACGCGGTTCGCGATGAGCAGTTCTTC.

This sequence joins TRBV9 and TRBJ1-2, with 8 positions matching TRBD1. The CDR3 has 15 amino acids. The V and J ends lost 7 bases and 4 bases, in that order; junction bases with no gene match: 12. The V gene's germline CDR1 is SGDLS and CDR2 YYNGEE. The DNA for the CDR3 is TGTGCCAGCTCCGGAGGGGGGACAGGAGGCTATGGCTACACCTTC. Its translation: CASSGGGTGGYGYTF.

CDR3 DNA: TGTGCCAGCAGCGTAGGTCCCAGGGGGGCGCGGGGAGATACGCAGTATTTT. This sequence encodes CASSVGPRGARGDTQYF. The chain has TRBV9 and TRBJ2-3, with D perhaps TRBD1 (7 bases). The CDR3 has 17 amino acids. Germline V gene sequence: CDR1 SGDLS, CDR2 YYNGEE. V was trimmed by 0 bases and J by 5 bases, leaving 19 bases between them.